This T cell receptor (beta chain) is drawn from a study of CD8 T cells in ankylosing spondylitis (dated by TCRdb to about 2017). About the investigation overall: To find TCR variants linked to disease, the study profiled T cell receptor beta repertoires in ankylosing spondylitis patients and healthy donors. The full study cohort comprised 25 ankylosing spondylitis patients and roughly 100 healthy donors. Samples of peripheral blood were taken, and for ankylosing spondylitis patients, synovial fluid was collected as well.

The CDR3 runs 14 residues from the cysteine to the phenylalanine. This entry keeps only the CDR3 DNA: 42 bases, framed from base 1. V is shortened by 3 bases, J by 9 bases, and the region joining them spans 20 bases. CDR1 and CDR2 (DFQATT, SNEGSKA) derive from the germline V gene (reference sequence). Paper-wide results and their limitations: Some motif variants had previously been reported in the synovial fluid and blood of reactive arthritis patients, which suggests shared mechanisms of disease initiation. A TCR beta motif made up of roughly eight highly homologous amino acid variants appeared to be characteristic of blood from ankylosing spondylitis patients. The disease-linked clones were reported as significantly enriched in matched synovial fluid samples from ankylosing spondylitis patients. The disease-linked clones had a CD8+ phenotype and were found at relatively low frequencies in peripheral blood.

These reads were obtained on an Illumina HiSeq 2500. Quantitative 5'-RACE with molecular barcodes was the method used to prepare the TCR beta libraries. Per the source publication's procedure: A new computational method, built on a probabilistic model of VDJ rearrangement, was used to identify disease-linked TCR variants. The raw public reads went through TCRdb reprocessing: fastp at Q25, MiXCR clone calling, in-frame beta chains kept. For every CDR3 protein sequence, its rows merge into one entry that carries the most common genes and DNA. TCRdb, not the authors, supplied the V and J calls. Across this sample there are some 250,000 distinct CDR3 sequences, with less than 10% seen only once. Jointly, the top ten make up approximately 6.3% of the sample. On this clonotype: The antigen it recognizes is unknown. Nothing much larger sits one base from this clone, and base qualities are not available.

The sample was blood, either unsorted or a sorted T cell fraction (not recorded which). This receptor was obtained from a male donor with ankylosing spondylitis or in good health (not recorded which). The chain employs TRBV20-1 and TRBJ2-5; a weak D assignment points to TRBD2 (6 bases agree). The nucleotide sequence reads as follows: TGCAGTGCTAGTGGTACAGCGGGCGCGGCCCCCCAGTACTTC. Its protein reads: CSASGTAGAAPQYF.